The sequence of this TCR beta chain was determined in a study of T cells in Graves' hyperthyroidism and ophthalmopathy. Study-wide findings and caveats: Blood samples included most of the expanded thyroid clonotypes exceeding 0.001.

The CDR3 runs to 20 residues. Trimming took 0 bases from V and 4 from J, leaving 27 bases between them. The germline CDR1 and CDR2 sequences are MGHRA and YSYEKL. In this sample, this clonotype turned up many times. Antigen: not known. Uncontrolled infection, other autoimmune disease, pregnancy or lactation barred patients from enrollment. Diagnosis relied on clinical symptoms, serum thyroxine and TRAb, thyroid ultrasound and orbital computed tomography. RNA transcripts gave rise to amplified TCR beta CDR3 regions. A set of HTBI primers served as the primers for a first-round RT-PCR of the TCR CDR3. MiXCR was run by TCRdb on the multiplex PCR reads, yielding one entry per CDR3 protein. The sample lists 500,000 to 600,000 distinct CDR3 sequences; around 50% were seen once.

J is TRBJ2-5 and V is TRBV4-1; maybe TRBD2 (6 bases). Sequencing was carried out using peripheral blood or thyroid tissue (not recorded which). This receptor was taken from an adult woman with Graves' disease, either hyperthyroidism or ophthalmopathy (not recorded which). CDR3 DNA sequence: TGCGCCAGCAGCCAAGAACGAGGCACGGGAGCGGGTGGACGTTTAGAGACCCAGTACTTC. It codes for CASSQERGTGAGGRLETQYF.